What follows are 20 T cell receptor beta chains derived from one specimen sequenced in a study of shared clonotypes between healthy human individuals (dated by TCRdb to about 2020). The library relied on the immunoSEQ multiplex PCR assay. Entries here come from immuneACCESS through TCRdb and include only in-frame sequences with V and J called. Some clones fail to appear in such tables; in the studies checked, an unresolved V gene covers under half of the shortfall, and the cause of the remainder is unknown. The sample table lists 550,000 to 700,000 clones, 55% to 85% of them with a count of one. The top ten constitute around 1.8% of the sample. The sample was memory CD4+ T cells sorted from blood. Read against the paper, the sample's cell subset or site label means: CD45RA-negative fraction. The receptors shown here come from a young woman in good health.

The chain carries TRBV5-1 and TRBJ2-7, with D possibly TRBD2 on 6 matching bases. Trimming left V 5 bases short and J 2 bases short, with 14 bases between. Germline CDR1 SGHRS, CDR2 YFSETQ. CDR3 length equals 14 residues. The CDR3 loop reads CASSGLPKTYEQYF. CDR3 sequence (DNA): TGCGCCAGCAGTGGACTACCCAAAACCTACGAGCAGTACTTC.

J is TRBJ2-7 and V is TRBV7-9; maybe TRBD2 (6 bases). The germline V gene has CDR1 SEHNR and CDR2 FQNEAQ (reference sequence). Trimming removed 3 bases at V and 0 bases at J, with 12 bases between. The CDR3 is 15 amino acids. CDR3 residues: CASSLWGEVSYEQYF. CDR3 bases: TGTGCCAGCAGCTTGTGGGGGGAGGTCTCCTACGAGCAGTACTTC.

The chain carries TRBV6-1 and TRBJ1-1, with D possibly matching TRBD1 (6 bases). Between the trimmed V and J ends, which lost 2 bases and 1 base, there was a span of 23 bases. Germline CDR1 reads MNHNS; CDR2 reads SASEGT. The CDR3 consists of 19 residues. The CDR3 here is CASSETTPGARYKNTEAFF. The CDR3 DNA sequence: TGTGCCAGCAGTGAAACAACGCCGGGGGCGCGATATAAGAACACTGAAGCTTTCTTT.

This clone came up a few times. V usage is TRBV5-8 and J usage is TRBJ1-2; maybe TRBD1 (5 bases). Germline lookup yields CDR1 SGHTS and CDR2 YDEGEE. V shed 3 bases and J shed 6 bases, with 12 bases lying between them. The CDR3 spans 13 residues. Here the CDR3 DNA reads TGTGCCAGCAGCTCGTGGGACGGCGATGGCTACACCTTC. It codes for CASSSWDGDGYTF.

The chain employs TRBV7-9 and TRBJ2-2, with 11 bases lining up with TRBD1. CDR3 length equals 16 residues. J was trimmed by 0 bases and V by 5 bases; bases with no gene match: 2. Per the germline V gene, CDR1 is SEHNR and CDR2 is FQNEAQ (reference sequence). The chain's CDR3 is CASSVGQGANTGELFF. CDR3 bases: TGTGCCAGCAGCGTGGGACAGGGGGCGAACACCGGGGAGCTGTTTTTT. Complete variable domain (other parts from reference TRBV7-9 and TRBJ2-2): DTGVSQNPRHKITKRGQNVTFRCDPISEHNRLYWYRQTLGQGPEFLTYFQNEAQLEKSRLLSDRFSAERPKGSFSTLEIQRTEQGDSAMYLCASSVGQGANTGELFFGEGSRLTVL.

The gene calls are TRBV29-1 and TRBJ2-5, with a tentative D call TRBD2 (6 bases). The end of the DNA aligns better with TRBJ2-7, so the J call may be wrong. The CDR3 totals 14 residues. In germline, CDR1 is SQVTM, CDR2 ANQGSEA. CDR3 sequence: CSVSRRGNSYEQYF. CDR3 DNA sequence: TGCAGCGTTTCTCGGAGGGGCAACTCCTACGAGCAGTACTTC.

The rearrangement uses TRBV5-6 and TRBJ2-7; D gene ambiguous. Between the trimmed V and J ends, which lost 1 base and 3 bases, there was a span of 8 bases. This CDR3 contains 13 residues. The germline gives CDR1 SGHDT, CDR2 YYEEEE. The CDR3 here is CASSLLRVYEQYF. CDR3 nucleotides: TGTGCCAGCAGCTTGCTTCGGGTCTACGAGCAGTACTTC.

A remark on this clone: The identical CDR3 is also encoded by other nucleotide sequences in the sample. This chain links TRBV5-4 with TRBJ2-5; 8 nucleotides agree with TRBD2. The CDR3 runs 13 residues. Unmatched junction bases numbered 2, after V lost 4 bases and J lost 3 bases. The germline gives CDR1 SGHNT, CDR2 YYREEE (reference sequence). For the CDR3, the DNA is TGTGCCAGCAGCCCGGGACTAGAAGAGACCCAGTACTTC. This encodes CASSPGLEETQYF.

This sequence joins TRBV7-2 and TRBJ2-1, with D unclear. From germline, CDR1 is SGHTA and CDR2 FQGNSA. The CDR3 is 16 amino acids. V was trimmed by 0 bases and J by 1 base, leaving 10 bases between them. The CDR3 loop reads CASSLAVLLSYNEQFF. In DNA form, the CDR3 reads TGTGCCAGCAGCTTAGCGGTACTACTATCCTACAATGAGCAGTTCTTC.

This clone has a single count. The rearrangement links TRBV28 to TRBJ1-4, with 9 bases fitting TRBD1. The CDR3 is 14 amino acids. Germline loops: CDR1 MDHEN, CDR2 SYDVKM. V gave up 3 bases and J gave up 7 bases; unmatched junction bases: 3. The CDR3 loop is CASSLTGGSEKLFF. The CDR3 DNA follows: TGTGCCAGCAGTTTGACAGGGGGGAGTGAAAAACTGTTTTTT.

The rearrangement uses TRBV4-2 and TRBJ1-2; no reliable D call. Germline CDR1 LGHNA, CDR2 YNFKEQ. There are 13 residues in the CDR3. The germline V and J ends were trimmed by 8 bases and 2 bases, with 12 bases remaining between them. The CDR3 bases are TGTGCCAGCGGAGGAGAAAGGAACTATGGCTACACCTTC. Translated, it gives CASGGERNYGYTF.

The genes are TRBV29-1 and TRBJ2-3; either TRBD1 or TRBD2 may supply D (5 bases each). V lost 7 bases and J lost 0, with 11 bases in between. The germline CDR1 and CDR2 sequences are SQVTM and ANQGSEA. The CDR3 has 13 residues. The CDR3 DNA reads as TGCAGCGCTTCGGGACGGAGCACAGATACGCAGTATTTT. Its translation: CSASGRSTDTQYF.

The rearrangement joins TRBV7-9 to TRBJ2-3; possibly TRBD1 or TRBD2 for D (6 bases each). The germline V and J ends were trimmed by 5 bases and 0 bases, with 12 bases remaining between them. The CDR3 totals 15 residues. CDR1 and CDR2 from the germline V gene are SEHNR and FQNEAQ (reference sequence). The CDR3 nucleotides are TGTGCCAGCAGCCTAGGGGGGACTAGCACAGATACGCAGTATTTT. Translated: CASSLGGTSTDTQYF. Based on the CDR3 plus reference TRBV7-9 and TRBJ2-3, the full variable domain is DTGVSQNPRHKITKRGQNVTFRCDPISEHNRLYWYRQTLGQGPEFLTYFQNEAQLEKSRLLSDRFSAERPKGSFSTLEIQRTEQGDSAMYLCASSLGGTSTDTQYFGPGTRLTVL.

The CDR3 sequence: CASSRGLAAFQETQYF. The CDR3 DNA follows: TGCGCCAGCAGCCGCGGACTAGCGGCCTTCCAAGAGACCCAGTACTTC. The gene calls are TRBV5-1 and TRBJ2-5; 10 bases are a match to TRBD2. The germline gives CDR1 SGHRS, CDR2 YFSETQ. The junction had 7 bases not matched to a gene; V was cut back by 4 bases and J by 1 base. The CDR3 sequence is 16 residues long.

The chain links TRBV7-9 to TRBJ1-4, with 7 nucleotides matching TRBD1. The CDR3 runs to 14 residues. The V gene's germline CDR1 is SEHNR and CDR2 FQNEAQ (reference sequence). The junction had 4 bases not matched to a gene; V was cut back by 1 base and J by 8 bases. The DNA for the CDR3 is TGTGCCAGCAGCTTAGTAGGGGGCAAAGAAAAACTGTTTTTT. Its translation is CASSLVGGKEKLFF.

This clone was seen a handful of times. The J gene is TRBJ2-7, the V gene TRBV28, with 8 nucleotides matching TRBD1. The length of the CDR3 is 13 residues. The germline gives CDR1 MDHEN, CDR2 SYDVKM. Trimming took 7 bases from V and 12 from J; bases not matched to a gene: 14. The CDR3 protein is CASTDSAGGVLYF. Written as DNA, the CDR3 is TGTGCCAGCACGGATTCAGCAGGGGGCGTACTGTACTTC. The full variable domain, completed using reference TRBV28 and TRBJ2-7, is DVKVTQSSRYLVKRTGEKVFLECVQDMDHENMFWYRQDPGLGLRLIYFSYDVKMKEKGDIPEGYSVSREKKERFSLILESASTNQTSMYLCASTDSAGGVLYFGPGTRLTVT.

This chain connects TRBV7-2 to TRBJ2-1, with D tentatively TRBD1 (5 bases). The CDR3 is 15 residues long. The V gene's germline CDR1 is SGHTA and CDR2 FQGNSA. Between the trimmed V and J ends, which lost 5 bases and 9 bases, there was a span of 20 bases. The CDR3 spells CASSPDSPKGIEQFF. CDR3 in DNA: TGTGCCAGCAGCCCAGACAGTCCCAAGGGGATTGAGCAGTTCTTC.

This sequence joins TRBV5-1 and TRBJ1-5, with D uncertain. CDR3 length equals 14 residues. The germline gives CDR1 SGHRS, CDR2 YFSETQ. The ends were cut back, 0 bases at V and 4 bases at J, with 8 bases in the middle. CDR3 protein: CASSLDIGNQPQHF. The CDR3 nucleotides are TGCGCCAGCAGCTTGGACATAGGGAATCAGCCCCAGCATTTT.

V gene TRBV6-5 combines with J gene TRBJ2-7; D is possibly TRBD1 (5 bases). Germline assignment: CDR1 MNHEY and CDR2 SVGAGI. The V and J ends lost 6 bases and 7 bases respectively, with 19 bases between them. The CDR3 runs to 14 residues. CDR3 nucleotide sequence: TGTGCCAGCAGCCCCAGGGCCTTACCCTCAGAGCAGTACTTC. Its protein is CASSPRALPSEQYF.

The V call is TRBV7-8, the J call TRBJ2-7; 10 bases are a match to TRBD2. The V segment lost 1 base and the J segment 3 bases; nucleotides outside the gene matches: 6. Germline-derived CDR1 and CDR2 are SGHVS and FQNEAQ. The CDR3 contains 16 residues. The CDR3 here is CASSLGGTSVIYEQYF. The DNA for the CDR3 is TGTGCCAGCAGCTTAGGTGGGACTAGCGTGATCTACGAGCAGTACTTC.